The 5 T cell receptor beta chains below all came from one sample that was sequenced in a study of blood T cell repertoires in COVID-19. The protocol was immunoSEQ multiplex PCR, while the TCRdb copy is restricted to in-frame clones and leaves out a portion. The data contain some 240,000 clones, approximately 91% of them singletons. The sample comprised peripheral blood. The receptor source for this set is a man aged 60 to 75 who had recovered from COVID-19.

The gene calls are TRBV7-9 and TRBJ1-6; 9 positions match TRBD1. The CDR3 is 17 residues long. CDR1 is SEHNR, CDR2 FQNEAQ, per germline (reference sequence). V shed 4 bases, J shed 3 bases, and the junction held 7 bases outside the gene matches. This chain's CDR3 is CASSSGQGRIYNSPLHF. The CDR3 nucleotides read TGTGCCAGCAGCTCCGGACAGGGGCGCATCTATAATTCACCCCTCCACTTT.

The V call is TRBV19, the J call TRBJ2-1, with 13 nucleotides matching TRBD2. The CDR3 runs to 18 residues. Germline trimming cut 6 bases from V and 8 bases from J; bases unmatched to any gene: 16. Germline loops: CDR1 LNHDA, CDR2 SQIVND (reference sequence). For the CDR3, the DNA is TGTGCCAGTAGGCCGGGACTAGCGGGGACCGCCAGGATCCATGAGCAGTTCTTC. Residues: CASRPGLAGTARIHEQFF.

The chain has TRBV25-1 and TRBJ2-7; possible D gene TRBD1, 5 bases. Germline lookup yields CDR1 MGHDK and CDR2 SYGVNS. The CDR3 consists of 16 residues. Trimming stripped 1 base from V and 6 bases from J, with 19 bases between. CDR3 sequence: CASSEFAGPSPSEQYF. The CDR3 DNA reads TGTGCCAGCAGTGAATTCGCAGGGCCCTCACCTAGCGAGCAGTACTTC.

The chain uses TRBV21-1 and TRBJ2-3; TRBD2 is the table's D call, not checked against the DNA. TRBV21-1 is termed a pseudogene. The CDR3 length is 15 residues. In DNA form, the CDR3 reads TGTGCCAGCAGCAAAAAGATCGGTTCCACAGATACGCAGTATTTT. Its translation is CASSKKIGSTDTQYF.

The chain recombines TRBV11-1 with TRBJ2-3; tentatively, D is TRBD2 (6 bases). Trimming removed 6 bases from V and 0 bases from J, with 13 bases in between. The CDR3 loop spans 15 amino acids. The V gene's germline CDR1 is SGHAT and CDR2 FQDESV (reference sequence). The CDR3 nucleotides read TGTGCCAGCAGATATCGGGCGGGAAGCACAGATACGCAGTATTTT. Translation: CASRYRAGSTDTQYF. Looking up the rest from reference TRBV11-1 and TRBJ2-3 gives the full variable domain: EAEVAQSPRYKITEKSQAVAFWCDPISGHATLYWYRQILGQGPELLVQFQDESVVDDSQLPKDRFSAERLKGVDSTLKIQPAELGDSAMYLCASRYRAGSTDTQYFGPGTRLTVL.